A single sample is the source of the 6 T cell receptor beta chains below, sequenced in a study of blood T cell repertoires in COVID-19. Generated by immunoSEQ multiplex PCR, the TCRdb table keeps only in-frame clones and is missing some. In the table there are some 60,000 clones, approximately 92% of which are singletons. The sample comprised peripheral blood. All receptors come from a human donor in a cohort sampled during active COVID-19.

This clone has a single count. This chain connects TRBV27 to TRBJ1-5; D not resolved. The germline V and J ends were trimmed by 8 bases and 3 bases, with 17 bases remaining between them. Germline loops: CDR1 MNHEY, CDR2 SMNVEV (reference sequence). The CDR3 length is 15 residues. CDR3 in amino acids: CASGFRRGDNQPQHF. The DNA for the CDR3 is TGTGCCAGCGGGTTCCGACGGGGAGACAATCAGCCCCAGCATTTT.

The chain employs TRBV7-9 and TRBJ2-1, with a tentative D call TRBD1 (7 bases). Germline CDR1 reads SEHNR; CDR2 reads FQNEAQ (reference sequence). V shed 5 bases and J shed 0 bases, with 14 bases lying between them. The CDR3 extends over 16 amino acids. CDR3 in amino acids: CASSPQGGLSYNEQFF. The DNA for the CDR3 is TGTGCCAGCAGCCCCCAGGGGGGCCTCTCCTACAATGAGCAGTTCTTC. Full variable domain (missing parts from reference TRBV7-9 and TRBJ2-1): DTGVSQNPRHKITKRGQNVTFRCDPISEHNRLYWYRQTLGQGPEFLTYFQNEAQLEKSRLLSDRFSAERPKGSFSTLEIQRTEQGDSAMYLCASSPQGGLSYNEQFFGPGTRLTVL.

V gene TRBV7-2 combines with J gene TRBJ2-1; TRBD2 agrees at 12 bases. This CDR3 contains 16 residues. Germline lookup yields CDR1 SGHTA and CDR2 FQGNSA. V trimming: 5 bases; J trimming: 9 bases; junction bases outside the gene matches: 11. The CDR3 DNA is TGTGCCAGCAGCAGCCTAGCGGGAGGGCCAATCGGTGAGCAGTTCTTC. Encoded protein: CASSSLAGGPIGEQFF.

This chain joins TRBV29-1 and TRBJ2-5; TRBD2 matches at 15 bases. V lost 6 bases to trimming and J lost 2 bases; unmatched junction nucleotides: 4. From germline, CDR1 is SQVTM and CDR2 ANQGSEA. The CDR3 runs 15 residues. CDR3 in amino acids: CSVRGLAGGQETQYF. As DNA, the CDR3 is TGCAGCGTCCGCGGACTAGCGGGGGGGCAAGAGACCCAGTACTTC. The whole variable domain, remainder taken from reference TRBV29-1 and TRBJ2-5, is SAVISQKPSRDICQRGTSLTIQCQVDSQVTMMFWYRQQPGQSLTLIATANQGSEATYESGFVIDKFPISRPNLTFSTLTVSNMSPEDSSIYLCSVRGLAGGQETQYFGPGTRLLVL.

The V gene is TRBV5-1, the J gene TRBJ2-7, with TRBD2 identical over 12 bases. Germline CDR1 reads SGHRS; CDR2 reads YFSETQ. J lost 6 bases, V lost 2 bases, and 6 bases had no gene match. This CDR3 has 15 amino acids. CDR3 DNA sequence: TGCGCCAGCAGCTTAATGACTAGCGGGGGAAGCGAGCAGTACTTC. Amino acids: CASSLMTSGGSEQYF. The whole variable domain, filled in from reference TRBV5-1 and TRBJ2-7, reads KAGVTQTPRYLIKTRGQQVTLSCSPISGHRSVSWYQQTPGQGLQFLFEYFSETQRNKGNFPGRFSGRQFSNSRSEMNVSTLELGDSALYLCASSLMTSGGSEQYFGPGTRLTVT.

This clone was observed once. This chain links TRBV18 with TRBJ2-5; the D gene is possibly TRBD2 (6 bases). CDR3 length: 16 residues. CDR1 and CDR2 (germline): KGHSH, LQKENI. Trimming left V 1 base short and J 5 bases short, with 17 bases between. In DNA, the CDR3 is TGTGCCAGCTCACCACGGGGGGAGAACCTGTGGGAGACCCAGTACTTC. Translation: CASSPRGENLWETQYF.